This T cell receptor (beta chain) was profiled in a study of CD4 T cells in relation to SARS-CoV-2 and coronaviruses. Study information: After less than 11 days of antigen culture, PBMC TCR beta CDR3s were sequenced.

Repertoires were generated with immunoSEQ multiplex PCR, while TCRdb's copy carries only in-frame clones and drops some. Found here are some 43,000 clones, approximately 80% of them singletons; the top ten hold 1.4% to 1.5%. As regards this clone: Its antigen is not known.

Broader study findings: In roughly two thirds of donors, memory CD4+ clonotypes crossrecognized SARS-CoV-2 and at least one common cold coronavirus spike.

Naive or memory CD4+ cells were cultured 1:1 with T cell-depleted PBMCs plus CEF. Germline assignment: CDR1 MNHEY and CDR2 SVGEGT. CDR3 length: 15 amino acids. The V end was cut by 2 bases, the J end by 3 bases, with 12 bases between. The specimen sequenced was naive CD4+ T cells from PBMCs, cultured in vitro. This sample's subset: naive CD4+ T cells isolated by negative enrichment. This clonotype was sampled from an adult with COVID-19. The chain recombines TRBV6-2 or TRBV6-3 with TRBJ2-3; tentative D call: TRBD1 (6 bases). DNA for the CDR3: TGTGCCAGCAGTTACGGACAGTTAGTAACAGATACGCAGTATTTT. Encoded protein: CASSYGQLVTDTQYF.